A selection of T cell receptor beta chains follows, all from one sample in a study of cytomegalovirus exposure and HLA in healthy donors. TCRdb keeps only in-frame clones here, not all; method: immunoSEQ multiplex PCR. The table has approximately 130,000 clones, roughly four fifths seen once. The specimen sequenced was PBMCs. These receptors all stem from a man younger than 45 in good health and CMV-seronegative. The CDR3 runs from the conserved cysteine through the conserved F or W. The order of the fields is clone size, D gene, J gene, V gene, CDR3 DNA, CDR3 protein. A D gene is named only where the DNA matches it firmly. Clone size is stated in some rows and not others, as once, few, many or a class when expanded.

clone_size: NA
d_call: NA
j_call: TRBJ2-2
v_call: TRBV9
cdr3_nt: TGTGCCAGCAGCTTATTAGCCACCGGGGAGCTGTTTTTT
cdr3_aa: CASSLLATGELFF

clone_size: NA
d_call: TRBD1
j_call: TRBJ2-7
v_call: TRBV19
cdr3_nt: TGTGCCAGTGGGCCAGGGGGCTACGAGCAGTACTTC
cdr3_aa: CASGPGGYEQYF

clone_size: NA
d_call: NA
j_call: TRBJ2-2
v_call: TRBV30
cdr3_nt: TGTGCCTGGAGTCTTACCCGGGGGGAGCTGTTTTTT
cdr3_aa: CAWSLTRGELFF

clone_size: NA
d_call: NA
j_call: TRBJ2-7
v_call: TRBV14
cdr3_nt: TGTGCCAGCAGCCAAGGGGTGAGGGTGCAGTACTTC
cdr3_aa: CASSQGVRVQYF

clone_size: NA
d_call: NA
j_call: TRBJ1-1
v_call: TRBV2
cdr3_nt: TGTGCCAGCAGTGAAGCATACGGCAGGGAAGCTTTCTTT
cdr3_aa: CASSEAYGREAFF

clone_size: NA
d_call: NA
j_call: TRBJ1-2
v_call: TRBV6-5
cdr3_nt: TGTGCCAGCAGTTACTCAACCGCAAACAGGGACGGCTACACCTTC
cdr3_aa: CASSYSTANRDGYTF

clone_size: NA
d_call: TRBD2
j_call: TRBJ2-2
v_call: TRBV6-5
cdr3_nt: TGTGCCAGCAGCCCGACTAGCGGGAACACCGGGGAGCTGTTTTTT
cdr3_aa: CASSPTSGNTGELFF

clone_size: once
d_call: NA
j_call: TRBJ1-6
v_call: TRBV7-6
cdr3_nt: TGTGCCAGCAGCTTAGGGAGGAATTCACCCCTCCACTTT
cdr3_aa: CASSLGRNSPLHF

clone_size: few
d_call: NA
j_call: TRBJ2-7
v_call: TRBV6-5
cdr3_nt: TGTGCCAGCAGGTCGAAAGCTCCCTACGAGCAGTACTTC
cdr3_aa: CASRSKAPYEQYF

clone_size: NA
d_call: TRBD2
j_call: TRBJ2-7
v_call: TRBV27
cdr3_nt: TGTGCCAGCAGTTTAATGGCGGGAGGGTCCTACGAGCAGTACTTC
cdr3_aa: CASSLMAGGSYEQYF

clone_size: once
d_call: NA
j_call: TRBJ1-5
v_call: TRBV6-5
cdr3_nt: TGTGCCAGCAGTTTTGGACAGAACAATCAGCCCCAGCATTTT
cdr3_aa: CASSFGQNNQPQHF

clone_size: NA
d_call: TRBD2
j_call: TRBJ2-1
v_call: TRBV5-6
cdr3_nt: TGTGCCAGCAGCTTGGCCTTCAGCGGGGGGGCCCGGGAGCAGTTCTTC
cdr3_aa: CASSLAFSGGAREQFF

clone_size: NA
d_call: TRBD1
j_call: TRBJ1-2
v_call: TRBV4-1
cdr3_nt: TGCGCCAGTACGGGACAGGGATTGTCCTATGGCTACACCTTC
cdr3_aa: CASTGQGLSYGYTF

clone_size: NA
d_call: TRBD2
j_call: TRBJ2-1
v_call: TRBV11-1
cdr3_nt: TGTGCCAGCAGCTTAGGGACTAGCGGATCTAGCTCCTACAATGAGCAGTTCTTC
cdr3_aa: CASSLGTSGSSSYNEQFF

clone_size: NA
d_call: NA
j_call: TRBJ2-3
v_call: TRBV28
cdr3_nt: TGTGCCAGCAGGCTAACCACAGATACGCAGTATTTT
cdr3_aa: CASRLTTDTQYF

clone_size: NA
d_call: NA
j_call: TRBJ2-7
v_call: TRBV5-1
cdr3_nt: TGCGCCAGCAGCTCGGGATTAGCCTCGACCGAGCAGTACTTC
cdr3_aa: CASSSGLASTEQYF

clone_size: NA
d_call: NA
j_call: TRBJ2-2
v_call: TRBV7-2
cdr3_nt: TGTGCCAGCAGCTTAGAAGGCGGGCTTAACACCGGGGAGCTGTTTTTT
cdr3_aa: CASSLEGGLNTGELFF

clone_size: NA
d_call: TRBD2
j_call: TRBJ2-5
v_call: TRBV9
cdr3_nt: TGTGCCACCTCTTTGGGGGAGGGCCGGGAGACCCAGTACTTC
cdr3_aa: CATSLGEGRETQYF

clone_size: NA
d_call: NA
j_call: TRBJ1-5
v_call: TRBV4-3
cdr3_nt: TGCGCCAGCAGCCAAGACCTAGTCCAGCAGCCCCAGCATTTT
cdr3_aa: CASSQDLVQQPQHF

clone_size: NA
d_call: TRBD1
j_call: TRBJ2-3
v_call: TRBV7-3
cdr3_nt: TGTGCCAGCAGCTTTGGGCAGGGGGCAGGCACAGATACGCAGTATTTT
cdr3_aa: CASSFGQGAGTDTQYF

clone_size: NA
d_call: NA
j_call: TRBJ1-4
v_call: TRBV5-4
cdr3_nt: TGTGCCAGCAGCTCCGAGCGGCCAACAGCGGGGGAAAAACTGTTTTTT
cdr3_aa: CASSSERPTAGEKLFF

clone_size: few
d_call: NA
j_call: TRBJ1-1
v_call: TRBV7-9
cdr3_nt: TGTGCCAGCAGCTTCCCCCAAACAGGGAGTTGGATGAACACTGAAGCTTTCTTT
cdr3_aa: CASSFPQTGSWMNTEAFF

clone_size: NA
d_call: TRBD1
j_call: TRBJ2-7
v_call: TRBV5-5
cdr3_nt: TGTGCCAGCAGCTTGTCCGGACAGGGCAGCGAGCAGTACTTC
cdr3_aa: CASSLSGQGSEQYF

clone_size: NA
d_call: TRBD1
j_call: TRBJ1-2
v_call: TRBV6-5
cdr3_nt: TGTGCCAGCAGTAAACCCTCCCGGGACAGAGAAGGCTACACCTTC
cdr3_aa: CASSKPSRDREGYTF

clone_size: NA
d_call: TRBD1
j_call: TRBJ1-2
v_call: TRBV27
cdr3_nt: TGTGCCAGCAGCCCATCCCAGGGGGGATTTAACTATGGCTACACCTTC
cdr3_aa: CASSPSQGGFNYGYTF

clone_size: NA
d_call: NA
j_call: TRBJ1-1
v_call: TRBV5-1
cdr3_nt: TGCGCCAGCAGCGCGGAGCGGGCAGGGAACATGAACACTGAAGCTTTCTTT
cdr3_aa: CASSAERAGNMNTEAFF

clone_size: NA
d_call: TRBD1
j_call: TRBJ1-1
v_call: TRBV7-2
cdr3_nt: TGTGCCAGCAGCTTTACAGGGGGCGCAGGAAGCACTGAAGCTTTCTTT
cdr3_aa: CASSFTGGAGSTEAFF

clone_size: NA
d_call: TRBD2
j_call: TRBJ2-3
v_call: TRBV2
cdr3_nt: TGTGCCAGCAGTGAATTGGTTAGGACTAGCGGGGGAATTCGTACGCAGTATTTT
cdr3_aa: CASSELVRTSGGIRTQYF

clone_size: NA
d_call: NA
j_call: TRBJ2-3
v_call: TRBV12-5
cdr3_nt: TGTGCTAGTGGTGTGTCAGGAGGGCGCACAGATACGCAGTATTTT
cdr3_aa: CASGVSGGRTDTQYF

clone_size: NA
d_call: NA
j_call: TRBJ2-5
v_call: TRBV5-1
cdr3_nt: TGCGCCAGCAGCGTCGGAGAAGAGACCCAGTACTTC
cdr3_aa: CASSVGEETQYF

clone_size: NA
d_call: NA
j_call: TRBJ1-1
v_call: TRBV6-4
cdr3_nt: TGTGCCAGCAGTGACAAGGCTTGGAGCACTGAAGCTTTCTTT
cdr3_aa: CASSDKAWSTEAFF

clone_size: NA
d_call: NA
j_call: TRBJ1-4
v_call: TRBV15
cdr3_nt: TGTGCCACCAGCAGAGCGAGGGCAACTAATGAAAAACTGTTTTTT
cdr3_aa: CATSRARATNEKLFF

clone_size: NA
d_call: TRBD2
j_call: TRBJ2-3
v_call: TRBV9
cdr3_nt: TGTGCCAGCAGCTTCGGGGGGGCCACAGATACGCAGTATTTT
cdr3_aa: CASSFGGATDTQYF

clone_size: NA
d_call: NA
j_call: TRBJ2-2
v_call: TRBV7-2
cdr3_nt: TGTGCCAGCAGCCCGCGGGACACCGGGGAGCTGTTTTTT
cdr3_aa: CASSPRDTGELFF

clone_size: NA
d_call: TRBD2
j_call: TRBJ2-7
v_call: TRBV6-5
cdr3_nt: TGTGCCAGCAGGAGGACTAGCGGGGGCTACGAGCAGTACTTC
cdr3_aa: CASRRTSGGYEQYF